This TCR beta chain comes out of a study of CXCR3-negative and CXCR3-positive naive CD8 T cells. UMI labels and 5' RACE were used to prepare the TRB cDNA libraries. TCRdb reanalyzed the 5' RACE reads and collapses them to one entry per CDR3 protein, without DNA. Its table records about 120,000 distinct CDR3 sequences. Study-wide findings and caveats: Hydrophobicity was higher for TRB CDR3s found in CXCR3-positive naive cells than in CXCR3-negative naive cells. PBMCs showed partially decreased CXCR3 expression after cryopreservation, and most assays used fresh PBMCs.

Germline CDR1 and CDR2: DFQATT and SNEGSKA (reference sequence). The CDR3 has 14 residues. As regards this clonotype: No antigen is known for it.

This receptor was obtained from a human donor in good health. Some clones in this sample may be carry-over from other donors' samples. The chain couples TRBV20-1 to TRBJ2-1; TCRdb returns TRBD1, unconfirmable since there is no DNA. Specimen: naive CXCR3+ CD8+ T cells from blood. Subset specified: CD45RO-CCR7+CD27+CD95- naive CD8+ T cells expressing CXCR3 (TNR3+). CDR3 in amino acids: CSARGRGRNNEQFF.